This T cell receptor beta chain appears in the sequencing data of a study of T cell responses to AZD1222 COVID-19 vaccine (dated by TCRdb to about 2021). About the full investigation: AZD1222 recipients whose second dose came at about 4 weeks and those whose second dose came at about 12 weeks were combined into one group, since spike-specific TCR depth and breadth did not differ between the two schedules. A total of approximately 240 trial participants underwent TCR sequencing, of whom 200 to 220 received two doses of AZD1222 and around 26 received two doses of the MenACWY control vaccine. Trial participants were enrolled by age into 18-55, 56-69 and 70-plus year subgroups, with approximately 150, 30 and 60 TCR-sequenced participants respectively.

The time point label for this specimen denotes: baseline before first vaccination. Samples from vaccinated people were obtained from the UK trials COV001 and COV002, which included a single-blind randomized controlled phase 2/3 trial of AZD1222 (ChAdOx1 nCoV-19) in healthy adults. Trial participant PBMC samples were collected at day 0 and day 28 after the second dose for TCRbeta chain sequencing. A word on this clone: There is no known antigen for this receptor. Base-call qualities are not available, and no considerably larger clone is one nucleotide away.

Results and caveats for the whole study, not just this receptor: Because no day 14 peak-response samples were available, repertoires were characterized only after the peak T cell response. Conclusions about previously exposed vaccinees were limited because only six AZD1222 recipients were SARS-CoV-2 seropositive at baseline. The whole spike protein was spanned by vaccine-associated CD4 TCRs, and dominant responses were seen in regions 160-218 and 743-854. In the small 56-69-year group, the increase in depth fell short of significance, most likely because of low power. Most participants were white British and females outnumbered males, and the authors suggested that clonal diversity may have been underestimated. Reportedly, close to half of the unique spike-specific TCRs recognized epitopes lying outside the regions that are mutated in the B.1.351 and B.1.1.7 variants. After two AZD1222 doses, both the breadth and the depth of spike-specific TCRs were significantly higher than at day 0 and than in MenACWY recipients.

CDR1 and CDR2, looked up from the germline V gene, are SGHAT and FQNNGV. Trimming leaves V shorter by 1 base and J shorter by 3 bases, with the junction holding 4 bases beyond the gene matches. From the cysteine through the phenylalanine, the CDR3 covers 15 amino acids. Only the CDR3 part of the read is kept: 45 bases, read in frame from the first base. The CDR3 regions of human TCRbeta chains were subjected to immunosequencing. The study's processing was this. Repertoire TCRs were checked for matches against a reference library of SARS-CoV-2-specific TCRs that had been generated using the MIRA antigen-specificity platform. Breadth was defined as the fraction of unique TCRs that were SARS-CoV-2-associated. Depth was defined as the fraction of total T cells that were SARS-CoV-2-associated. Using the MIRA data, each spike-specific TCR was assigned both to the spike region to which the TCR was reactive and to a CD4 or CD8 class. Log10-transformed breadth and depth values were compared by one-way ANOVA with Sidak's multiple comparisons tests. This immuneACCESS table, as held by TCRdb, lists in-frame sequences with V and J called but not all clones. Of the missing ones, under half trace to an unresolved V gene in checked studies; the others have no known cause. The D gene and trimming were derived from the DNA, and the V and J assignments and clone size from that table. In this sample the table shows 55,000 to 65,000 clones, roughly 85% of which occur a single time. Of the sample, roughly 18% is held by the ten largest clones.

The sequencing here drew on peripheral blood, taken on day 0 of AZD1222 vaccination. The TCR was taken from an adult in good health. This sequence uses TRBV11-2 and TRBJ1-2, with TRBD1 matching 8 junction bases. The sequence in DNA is TGTGCCAGCAGCTTAGGACAGGGGTATGACTATGGCTACACCTTC. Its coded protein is CASSLGQGYDYGYTF. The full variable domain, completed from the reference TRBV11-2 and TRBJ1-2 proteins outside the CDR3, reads EAGVAQSPRYKIIEKRQSVAFWCNPISGHATLYWYQQILGQGPKLLIQFQNNGVVDDSQLPKDRFSAERLKGVDSTLKIQPAKLEDSAVYLCASSLGQGYDYGYTFGSGTRLTVV.